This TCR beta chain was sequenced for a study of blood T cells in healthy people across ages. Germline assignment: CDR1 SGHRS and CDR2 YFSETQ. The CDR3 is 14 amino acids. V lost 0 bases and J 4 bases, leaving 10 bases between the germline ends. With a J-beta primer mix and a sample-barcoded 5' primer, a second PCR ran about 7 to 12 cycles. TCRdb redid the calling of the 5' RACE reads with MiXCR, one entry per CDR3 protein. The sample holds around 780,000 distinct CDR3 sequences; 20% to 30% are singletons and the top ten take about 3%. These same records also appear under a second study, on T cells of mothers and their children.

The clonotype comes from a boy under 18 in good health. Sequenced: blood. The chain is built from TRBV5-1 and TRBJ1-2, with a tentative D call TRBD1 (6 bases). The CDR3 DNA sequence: TGCGCCAGCAGCTTGGCCCCAGGGGTCTATGGCTACACCTTC. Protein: CASSLAPGVYGYTF.